This T cell receptor (beta chain) is drawn from a study of graft-versus-host responses after intestinal transplantation. Study information: In this cohort, recipients had multivisceral, liver-intestinal, or isolated intestinal transplants. Following induction with anti-thymocyte globulin, all recipients were given tacrolimus and steroids for about 3 years.

This clone was seen only a few times. Its cognate antigen is unknown. The table came from immunoSEQ multiplex PCR; TCRdb's copy has only in-frame clones and leaves some out. The sample consists of about 28,000 clones, roughly 80% of them appearing once. General observations from the study: GvH clones appeared in recipient marrow, some first in ileum or blood.

J gave up 6 bases and V 7 bases, and 10 bases lay outside the gene matches. Germline CDR1 reads MNHEY; CDR2 reads SVGAGI. This CDR3 spans 15 amino acids. The TCR comes from a human donor who received an intestinal transplant. This rearrangement joins TRBV6-5 to TRBJ1-2; 11 nucleotides agree with TRBD1. Source: unstimulated CD8+ T cells sorted from spleen or lymph node cells, taken before intestinal transplant. The CDR3 DNA reads as TGTGCCAGCACCCGAATCGGGGACAGGGGGGATGGCTACACCTTC. As protein: CASTRIGDRGDGYTF.